A selection of T cell receptor beta chains follows, all from one sample in a study of OX40 agonist ivuxolimab in advanced cancers. TCRdb's copy holds only in-frame clones and misses some; the assay was immunoSEQ multiplex PCR. Found here are roughly 70,000 clones, more than 80% of them singletons; the top ten hold about 1.1%. Here the sequenced sample was CD4+ or CD8+ T cells sorted from blood, taken in a trial of the OX40 agonist ivuxolimab. The receptors here all came from an adult with an advanced solid tumor such as melanoma, head and neck, liver or kidney cancer. Both conserved end residues are part of each CDR3. A D gene is named only where the DNA matches it firmly. Clone sizes are given selectively: once, few, many, or a class where the clone is expanded.

TRBJ2-5,NA,TRBV7-9,TRBD1,TGTGCCAGCAGCTTAGGAGAACAGGGGGCCCTGCAAGAGACCCAGTACTTC,CASSLGEQGALQETQYF
TRBJ2-1,once,TRBV11-2,NA,TGTGCCAGCAGCTTGTCCCGGAGGGGCGCCTCCTACAATGAGCAGTTCTTC,CASSLSRRGASYNEQFF
TRBJ2-7,NA,TRBV6-1,TRBD2,TGTGCCAGCAGGGGAACGGGGGGGATCTCCGAGCAGTACTTC,CASRGTGGISEQYF
TRBJ2-5,once,TRBV5-1,NA,TGCGCCAGCAGCTCACAAGAGACCCAGTACTTC,CASSSQETQYF
TRBJ2-2,NA,TRBV2,TRBD1,TGTGCCAGCAGGAGGGACAGGGGGGTGACCGGGGAGCTGTTTTTT,CASRRDRGVTGELFF
TRBJ2-7,NA,TRBV2,NA,TGTGCCAGCAGTGAAGTGTTGGCAACTTCGGGCGAGCAGTACTTC,CASSEVLATSGEQYF
TRBJ2-3,NA,TRBV5-1,NA,TGCGCCAGCAGCTTGGCCCCGATAGGGCGAGGCACAGATACGCAGTATTTT,CASSLAPIGRGTDTQYF
TRBJ2-5,NA,TRBV5-1,NA,TGCGCCAGCAGCTTCTCTACAGGGAGAGGCCAAGAGACCCAGTACTTC,CASSFSTGRGQETQYF
TRBJ1-1,NA,TRBV29-1,NA,TGCAGCGTTGACGCGGGAGCTGGGACTGAAGCTTTCTTT,CSVDAGAGTEAFF
TRBJ2-1,NA,TRBV6-6,TRBD1,TGTGCCAGCAGCCTACAGGGGGGAAGCTCCTACAATGAGCAGTTCTTC,CASSLQGGSSYNEQFF
TRBJ2-5,NA,TRBV4-2,NA,TGTGCCAGCAGCCAGGAAACAGGTCGCCAAGAGACCCAGTACTTC,CASSQETGRQETQYF
TRBJ2-4,NA,TRBV29-1,TRBD2,TGCAGCGCCACCCTGGGACTAGCGAAAGCCAAAAACATTCAGTACTTC,CSATLGLAKAKNIQYF
TRBJ2-3,few,TRBV6-4,NA,TGTGCCAGCAGTGACTCGGGTCCGAGCACAGATACGCAGTATTTT,CASSDSGPSTDTQYF
TRBJ2-3,NA,TRBV30,NA,TGTGCCTGGATACCTCTAGCGAAGATTGGGAAGGATACGCAGTATTTT,CAWIPLAKIGKDTQYF
TRBJ1-5,NA,TRBV28,NA,TGTGCCAGCCAGTTTCCCCCACTTGGCTCCCAGCATTTT,CASQFPPLGSQHF
TRBJ2-7,NA,TRBV14,TRBD1,TGTGCCAGCAGCCACCGACAGGGAAACTACGAGCAGTACTTC,CASSHRQGNYEQYF
TRBJ2-6,NA,TRBV2,NA,TGTGCCAGCAGACTCGCCCGTAACGAGGCCCTGACTTTC,CASRLARNEALTF
TRBJ2-5,NA,TRBV10-1,TRBD1,TGCGCCAGCAGTGAGTCCTGTAGGACAGGGGGATGGGAAAAGCGAGAGACCCAGTACTTC,CASSESCRTGGWEKRETQYF
TRBJ1-4,once,TRBV5-8,TRBD1,TGTGCCAGCAGTTTCCGGGACAGGGCTAATGAAAAACTGTTTTTT,CASSFRDRANEKLFF
TRBJ2-3,NA,TRBV5-1,NA,TGCGCCAGCAGCTTGCGCTGGACTCCGGTAAGGGCAGATACGCAGTATTTT,CASSLRWTPVRADTQYF
TRBJ2-7,NA,TRBV5-4,TRBD1,TGTGCCAGCAGCTATCCCGGGACAGAAAACTCCTACGAGCAGTACTTC,CASSYPGTENSYEQYF
TRBJ2-2,NA,TRBV6-5,TRBD2,TGTGCCAGCAGTCGCGGGACTAGCCCCGGGGAGCTGTTTTTT,CASSRGTSPGELFF
TRBJ1-2,few,TRBV9,TRBD1,TGTGCCAGCGAGCCCGGGACAGGGTACGGTGGTGGCTACACCTTC,CASEPGTGYGGGYTF
TRBJ2-2,NA,TRBV6-1,NA,TGTGCCAGCATGTCCGGGAACACCGGGGAGCTGTTTTTT,CASMSGNTGELFF
TRBJ1-2,once,TRBV27,NA,TGTGCCAGCAGTTTAAGGGGTCATGGCTACACCTTC,CASSLRGHGYTF